The T cell receptor (beta chain) described here comes from a study of blood T cells in healthy people across ages. Study in general: The template switching approach captured approximately one barcoded beta molecule for every two T cells.

Study-level points and caveats: It was not possible, with unsorted PBMCs, to conclusively compare naive and antigen-experienced cells. Estimated diversity, derived from one million T cells, was regarded as an underestimate.

V lost 5 bases, J lost 5 bases, and 8 bases stayed unmatched. This CDR3 is 15 amino acids long. CDR1 and CDR2 (germline): SEHNR, FQNEAQ (reference sequence). Through a sample-barcoded 5' primer and a J-beta primer mix, a second PCR was run for roughly 7 to 11 cycles. Per sample, CDR3-containing paired-end reads numbered at least 2.5 million. TCRdb reprocessed the 5' RACE reads with MiXCR, giving one entry per CDR3 protein. The table lists 550,000 to 800,000 distinct CDR3 sequences, 32% of them singletons. In the case of this clonotype: Its antigen is unknown.

The chain couples TRBV7-9 to TRBJ1-4; TRBD1 matches at 7 bases. This clonotype was obtained from a woman of 80 years or more in good health. The material sequenced was blood. CDR3 in amino acids: CASSPLGQLNEKLFF. The CDR3 DNA sequence: TGTGCCAGCAGCCCGTTGGGACAGCTAAATGAAAAACTGTTTTTT. Using reference TRBV7-9 and TRBJ1-4 for the parts outside the CDR3, the full variable domain is DTGVSQNPRHKITKRGQNVTFRCDPISEHNRLYWYRQTLGQGPEFLTYFQNEAQLEKSRLLSDRFSAERPKGSFSTLEIQRTEQGDSAMYLCASSPLGQLNEKLFFGSGTQLSVL.